The 25 T cell receptor beta chains presented below share a single source sample, sequenced in a study of shared clonotypes between healthy human individuals. Libraries were prepared by immunoSEQ multiplex PCR; TCRdb keeps only in-frame clonotypes and omits some of them. The repertoire consists of about 2.4 million clones, with around 94% occurring once and the leading ten covering 0.14%. Specimen: naive CD4+ T cells sorted from blood. Subset meaning: CD45RA+ positively selected. These TCRs come from a man younger than 35 in good health.

On this clone itself: At the DNA level, this CDR3 is encoded by other sequences in the same sample as well. This chain joins TRBV5-1 and TRBJ2-7, with 11 bases lining up with TRBD2. The V gene end was trimmed by 3 bases and the J gene end by 4 bases; junction bases not matched to a gene: 3. The V gene's germline CDR1 is SGHRS and CDR2 YFSETQ. This CDR3 has 14 residues. This chain's CDR3 is CASSSTSGSYEQYF. As DNA, the CDR3 is TGCGCCAGCAGCTCAACTAGCGGGAGTTACGAGCAGTACTTC.

The chain is built from TRBV6-6 and TRBJ2-3; D uncertain. The V end was cut by 3 bases, the J end by 6 bases, with 19 bases between. This CDR3 region has 16 residues. Germline values: CDR1 MNHNY, CDR2 SVGAGI (reference sequence). CDR3 sequence: CASSYRVAESDDTQYF. The CDR3 DNA is TGTGCCAGCAGTTATCGGGTGGCGGAGAGCGACGATACGCAGTATTTT.

The gene calls are TRBV2 and TRBJ1-2; no reliable D call. This CDR3 is built from 11 residues. Germline V lookup: CDR1 SNHLY, CDR2 FYNNEI. The V and J ends lost 5 bases and 7 bases respectively, with 8 bases between them. The CDR3 sequence is CASSIHRGYTF. The DNA for the CDR3 is TGTGCCAGCAGTATTCATCGTGGCTACACCTTC.

The chain carries TRBV7-2 and TRBJ2-7, with TRBD1 matching over 7 bases. Trimming at V came to 0 bases and at J to 3 bases, leaving 5 bases not matched to a gene. The CDR3 consists of 15 residues. Germline values: CDR1 SGHTA, CDR2 FQGNSA. This CDR3 is CASSLAGGQLYEQYF. CDR3 sequence (DNA): TGTGCCAGCAGCTTAGCAGGGGGACAGCTCTACGAGCAGTACTTC.

V and J are TRBV18 and TRBJ2-5, with no clear D. In germline, CDR1 is KGHSH, CDR2 LQKENI. This CDR3 has 15 residues. The ends were cut back, 2 bases at V and 0 bases at J, with 10 bases in the middle. The CDR3 sequence: CASSPLSTYQETQYF. The CDR3, as DNA: TGTGCCAGCTCACCATTAAGCACTTACCAAGAGACCCAGTACTTC.

This rearrangement joins TRBV28 to TRBJ1-2; 8 nucleotides agree with TRBD1. V shed 8 bases and J 5 bases; nucleotides not matched to a gene: 10. The CDR3 covers 14 residues. The germline gives CDR1 MDHEN, CDR2 SYDVKM. CDR3 protein: CASAPNRGDYGYTF. DNA of the CDR3: TGTGCCAGCGCCCCAAACAGGGGGGATTATGGCTACACCTTC.

This clone was detected only a few times. The rearrangement uses TRBV5-5 and TRBJ1-2; D possibly corresponds to TRBD1 (5 bases). This CDR3 has 13 residues. Germline lookup yields CDR1 SGHKS and CDR2 YYEKEE (reference sequence). V was trimmed by 8 bases and J by 5 bases, leaving 16 bases between them. The CDR3 DNA reads as TGTGCCAGTAGAACAGGCGGCGCGTATGGCTACACCTTC. Its translation is CASRTGGAYGYTF. The full variable domain, its missing parts supplied by reference TRBV5-5 and TRBJ1-2, is DAGVTQSPTHLIKTRGQQVTLRCSPISGHKSVSWYQQVLGQGPQFIFQYYEKEERGRGNFPDRFSARQFPNYSSELNVNALLLGDSALYLCASRTGGAYGYTFGSGTRLTVV.

CDR3 coding DNA: TGTGCCAGCAGTAAACTGTTCCAGACTGAGCAGTTCTTC. Translating gives CASSKLFQTEQFF. The chain recombines TRBV6-4 with TRBJ2-1; D remains ambiguous. CDR1 is MRHNA, CDR2 SNTAGT, per germline. With 5 bases removed from V and 9 bases from J, the gap between germline ends came to 14 bases. This CDR3 is 13 amino acids long.

This chain connects TRBV7-2 to TRBJ1-1; D remains unclear. Trimming removed 1 base at V and 0 bases at J, with 12 bases between. The CDR3 sequence is 16 residues long. Germline V lookup: CDR1 SGHTA, CDR2 FQGNSA. Here the CDR3 reads CASSLGQTILNTEAFF. CDR3 in DNA: TGTGCCAGCAGCTTAGGACAAACGATACTGAACACTGAAGCTTTCTTT.

The V gene is TRBV4-1, the J gene TRBJ2-2, with D perhaps TRBD1 or TRBD2 (6 bases each). This CDR3 has 19 residues. Germline V lookup: CDR1 MGHRA, CDR2 YSYEKL. V lost 4 bases to trimming and J lost 2 bases, with 23 bases between them. In DNA form, the CDR3 reads TGCGCCAGCAGCCCCTCCGGGGGCCGTCTAGGTGGTAACACCGGGGAGCTGTTTTTT. It codes for CASSPSGGRLGGNTGELFF.

The chain joins TRBV10-3 to TRBJ2-5; TRBD2 might be the D (6 bases). The CDR3 extends over 15 amino acids. CDR1 ENHRY and CDR2 SYGVKD come from the germline V gene. Trimming took off 0 bases at V and 3 bases at J, with 11 bases between the two ends. The CDR3 sequence is CAISESTAGKETQYF. Written as DNA, the CDR3 is TGTGCCATCAGTGAGTCTACGGCGGGGAAAGAGACCCAGTACTTC.

This chain connects TRBV29-1 to TRBJ1-2; no clear D gene. This CDR3 has 15 amino acids. The germline V gene has CDR1 SQVTM and CDR2 ANQGSEA. Deletions cut 5 bases from V and 1 base from J, with 17 bases between. The CDR3 region has the DNA TGCAGCGTTAGTCCCGGCCAGCGGCTTAACTATGGCTACACCTTC. Translated, it gives CSVSPGQRLNYGYTF.

The rearrangement links TRBV5-1 to TRBJ2-3; D possibly corresponds to TRBD2 (5 bases). The CDR3 has 13 amino acids. Germline lookup yields CDR1 SGHRS and CDR2 YFSETQ. V dropped 5 bases and J dropped 1 base, with 8 bases sitting between them. The CDR3 here is CASSNSGTDTQYF. As DNA, the CDR3 is TGCGCCAGCAGTAATAGCGGCACAGATACGCAGTATTTT. Looking up the rest from reference TRBV5-1 and TRBJ2-3 gives the full variable domain: KAGVTQTPRYLIKTRGQQVTLSCSPISGHRSVSWYQQTPGQGLQFLFEYFSETQRNKGNFPGRFSGRQFSNSRSEMNVSTLELGDSALYLCASSNSGTDTQYFGPGTRLTVL.

The V and J genes are TRBV2 and TRBJ1-6, with D tentatively TRBD1 (5 bases). The CDR3 extends over 16 amino acids. V lost 7 bases, J lost 1 base, and 14 bases lay in between. Germline V gives CDR1 SNHLY, CDR2 FYNNEI. CDR3 coding DNA: TGTGCCAGCACCCTCGACAGAGAGTCCTATAATTCACCCCTCCACTTT. Protein: CASTLDRESYNSPLHF.

The CDR3 region is CASSVAAGLTDNEQFF. CDR3 sequence (DNA): TGTGCCAGCAGCGTAGCCGCGGGACTGACTGACAATGAGCAGTTCTTC. The chain employs TRBV9 and TRBJ2-1; weak D call: TRBD2 (6 bases). Trimming took 0 bases from V and 5 from J, leaving 15 bases between them. CDR3 length: 16 residues. Germline CDR1 is SGDLS and CDR2 is YYNGEE.

The rearrangement links TRBV4-1 to TRBJ2-2, with D unclear. CDR3 length: 15 residues. Germline V gives CDR1 MGHRA, CDR2 YSYEKL. Trimming left V 3 bases short and J 2 bases short, with 10 bases between. CDR3 nucleotides: TGCGCCAGCAGCCACGGGCGCGGAAACACCGGGGAGCTGTTTTTT. It codes for CASSHGRGNTGELFF.

As to this clone: Other DNA sequences in the sample encode the same CDR3. V is TRBV7-9 and J is TRBJ1-3; TRBD1 is a possible D gene (5 bases). This CDR3 has 15 residues. Trimming stripped 5 bases from V and 3 bases from J, with 14 bases between. Germline CDR1 reads SEHNR; CDR2 reads FQNEAQ (reference sequence). The DNA of the CDR3 is TGTGCCAGCAGCGCGGCGGGGGGAAGTGGAAACACCATATATTTT. Protein product: CASSAAGGSGNTIYF.

The V gene is TRBV10-1, the J gene TRBJ2-2; D is undetermined. V was trimmed by 5 bases and J by 7 bases, leaving 8 bases between them. In germline, CDR1 is WNHNN, CDR2 SYGVQD (reference sequence). The CDR3 runs to 12 residues. The CDR3 sequence is CASSPRIGELFF. CDR3 in DNA: TGCGCCAGCAGTCCCCGCATCGGGGAGCTGTTTTTT.

V and J are TRBV10-1 and TRBJ2-3; TRBD2 matches at 8 bases. The CDR3 covers 14 residues. V lost 3 bases, J lost 6 bases, and 5 bases stayed unmatched. Germline CDR1 reads WNHNN; CDR2 reads SYGVQD (reference sequence). CDR3: CASSDSSGMDTQYF. CDR3 nucleotides: TGCGCCAGCAGTGATAGTAGCGGGATGGATACGCAGTATTTT.

CDR3 amino acids: CASSDRGAGTGPNEQFF. The CDR3 nucleotides are TGTGCCAGCAGCGACAGAGGCGCGGGGACAGGTCCCAATGAGCAGTTCTTC. The chain joins TRBV9 to TRBJ2-1, with 8 positions matching TRBD1. The CDR3 covers 17 residues. CDR1 is SGDLS and CDR2 is YYNGEE in the germline V gene. V trimming: 3 bases; J trimming: 6 bases; junction bases outside the gene matches: 14.

The rearrangement uses TRBV14 and TRBJ1-1; D ambiguous. V was cut by 1 base and J by 0 bases, with 9 bases left in between. The germline gives CDR1 SGHDN, CDR2 FVKESK. This CDR3 has 15 residues. The CDR3: CASSQVARVNTEAFF. The CDR3 nucleotides read TGTGCCAGCAGCCAAGTGGCGAGGGTGAACACTGAAGCTTTCTTT. Filled out from reference TRBV14 and TRBJ1-1, the complete variable domain reads EAGVTQFPSHSVIEKGQTVTLRCDPISGHDNLYWYRRVMGKEIKFLLHFVKESKQDESGMPNNRFLAERTGGTYSTLKVQPAELEDSGVYFCASSQVARVNTEAFFGQGTRLTVV.

Worth noting for this clone: Other DNA sequences in the sample encode the same CDR3. The CDR3 DNA is TGCGCCAGCAGCTTGGGGACAGGACTTAATTCACCCCTCCACTTT. It codes for CASSLGTGLNSPLHF. V usage is TRBV5-1 and J usage is TRBJ1-6; the match to TRBD1 covers 7 bases. The CDR3 contains 15 residues. The germline V gene encodes CDR1 SGHRS and CDR2 YFSETQ. After removal of 0 bases from V and 6 bases from J, the junction contained 3 bases not matched to a gene. The full variable domain, its missing parts supplied by reference TRBV5-1 and TRBJ1-6, is KAGVTQTPRYLIKTRGQQVTLSCSPISGHRSVSWYQQTPGQGLQFLFEYFSETQRNKGNFPGRFSGRQFSNSRSEMNVSTLELGDSALYLCASSLGTGLNSPLHFGNGTRLTVT.

As DNA, the CDR3 is TGTGCCAGCAGTTACGGGGACGGTCAGCAGTACTTC. This translates into CASSYGDGQQYF. This chain uses TRBV6-6 with TRBJ2-7; D is perhaps TRBD1 or TRBD2 (5 bases each). V gave up 2 bases and J gave up 8 bases, with 10 bases separating them. This CDR3 spans 12 amino acids. CDR1 MNHNY and CDR2 SVGAGI come from the germline V gene (reference sequence).

V usage is TRBV30 and J usage is TRBJ2-2, with 8 bases fitting TRBD2. Germline V gene data show CDR1 as GTSNPN and CDR2 as SVGIG (reference sequence). J gave up 4 bases and V 5 bases, and 9 bases lay outside the gene matches. This CDR3 has 15 residues. The CDR3 sequence: CAWRGGLGGTGELFF. The CDR3 region has the DNA TGTGCCTGGCGCGGGGGGTTGGGTGGCACCGGGGAGCTGTTTTTT. Full variable domain (missing parts from reference TRBV30 and TRBJ2-2): SQTIHQWPATLVQPVGSPLSLECTVEGTSNPNLYWYRQAAGRGLQLLFYSVGIGQISSEVPQNLSASRPQDRQFILSSKKLLLSDSGFYLCAWRGGLGGTGELFFGEGSRLTVL.

In this sample, this clone turned up once. V usage is TRBV6-6 and J usage is TRBJ2-7; weak D call: TRBD1 (5 bases). The germline CDR1 and CDR2 sequences are MNHNY and SVGAGI (reference sequence). V lost 5 bases and J lost 1, with 15 bases in between. The CDR3 runs 15 residues. The CDR3 nucleotides read TGTGCCAGCAGTCCCTCCAGGGCATTATCCTACGAGCAGTACTTC. As protein: CASSPSRALSYEQYF.